Listed below are T cell receptor beta chains from one sample, sequenced in a study of CD8 T cells in ankylosing spondylitis. One entry per CDR3 protein, called by TCRdb with MiXCR from the 5' RACE reads. The sample has 700,000 to 850,000 distinct CDR3 sequences; about 11% are singletons. The specimen was blood, either unsorted or a sorted T cell fraction (not recorded which). These receptors all stem from a male donor with ankylosing spondylitis. Both conserved end residues are part of each CDR3. A D gene is named only where the DNA matches it firmly. The size entry is marked missing in some rows and otherwise reads once, few, many or a size class.

clone size	D gene	V gene	J gene	CDR3 DNA	CDR3 protein
NA	NA	TRBV29-1	TRBJ1-1	TGCAGCGTTGAAGGTCCTTTGAACACTGAAGCTTTCTTT	CSVEGPLNTEAFF
few	NA	TRBV6-2/TRBV6-3	TRBJ2-3	TGTGCCAGCAGTACCTTCACAGATACGCAGTATTTT	CASSTFTDTQYF
many	NA	TRBV5-1	TRBJ1-1	TGCGCCAGCAGCTTAGTCATGAACACTGAAGCTTTCTTT	CASSLVMNTEAFF
NA	TRBD1	TRBV20-1	TRBJ1-1	TGCAGTGCTCCCAGGGGGCATGGGACTGAAGCTTTCTTT	CSAPRGHGTEAFF
many	NA	TRBV29-1	TRBJ1-1	TGCAGCGTTGTGCGGCCCATGAACACTGAAGCTTTCTTT	CSVVRPMNTEAFF
few	TRBD1	TRBV7-3	TRBJ2-1	TGTGCCAGCAGCTTAGCCTTGGGACAGAACCAGGAGCAGTTCTTC	CASSLALGQNQEQFF
NA	NA	TRBV28	TRBJ1-3	TGTGCCAGCGGACAGTTCTCTGGAAACACCATATATTTT	CASGQFSGNTIYF
few	TRBD1	TRBV28	TRBJ2-7	TGTGCCAGCAGTTCCTTCGACAGGGGGAAGTTTGGCTACGAGCAGTACTTC	CASSSFDRGKFGYEQYF
many	NA	TRBV20-1	TRBJ2-1	TGCAGTGCTAGAGTACACGGGGCCCAGTTCTTC	CSARVHGAQFF
few	TRBD2	TRBV5-1	TRBJ2-1	TGCGCCAGCAGCTCTCGCGGGGGGGTCGTCGATGAGCAGTTCTTC	CASSSRGGVVDEQFF
NA	NA	TRBV11-2	TRBJ2-3	TGTGCCAGCAGCTTAGGTGCGGGGGCCGGCACAGATACGCAGTATTTT	CASSLGAGAGTDTQYF
NA	TRBD1	TRBV18	TRBJ1-3	TGTGCCAGCCGGGACAGGGGGACTGGAAACACCATATATTTT	CASRDRGTGNTIYF
few	TRBD2	TRBV20-1	TRBJ2-1	TGCAGTGCCCCCGGGACTAGCGGGTCTTTTTTTTACAATGAGCAGTTCTTC	CSAPGTSGSFFYNEQFF
NA	NA	TRBV7-7	TRBJ2-2	TGTGCTAGCAGCTTGGGGGCGGCCACCGGGGAGCTGTTTTTT	CASSLGAATGELFF
many	NA	TRBV7-9	TRBJ1-1	TGTGCCAGCAGCGAGAGGGGTGGCACTGAAGCTTTCTTT	CASSERGGTEAFF
many	TRBD1	TRBV5-1	TRBJ1-1	TGCGCCAGCAGCTTGACAGGGGAGGACACTGAAGCTTTCTTT	CASSLTGEDTEAFF
NA	NA	TRBV29-1	TRBJ2-1	TGCAGCGTTGAGGCAAGTCTAGCGTACAATGAGCAGTTCTTC	CSVEASLAYNEQFF
few	NA	TRBV6-2/TRBV6-3	TRBJ2-7	TGTGCCAGCAGTTCGTTGCAGGGAGGCGAGCAGTACTTC	CASSSLQGGEQYF
NA	NA	TRBV15	TRBJ1-5	TGTGCCACCAGCACGTCGGGAGGGCGGAATCAGCCCCAGCATTTT	CATSTSGGRNQPQHF
NA	TRBD2	TRBV12-3/TRBV12-4	TRBJ2-3	TGTGCCAGCACGTTAGGGGGACTAGCAGATACGCAGTATTTT	CASTLGGLADTQYF
NA	NA	TRBV9	TRBJ1-2	TGTGCCAGCAGCGTAGCCCCGGACACGACTAACTATGGCTACACCTTC	CASSVAPDTTNYGYTF
few	NA	TRBV7-9	TRBJ1-4	TGTGCCAGCAGCGACGGGACCGACCTCGAAAAACTGTTTTTT	CASSDGTDLEKLFF
many	TRBD2	TRBV6-5	TRBJ2-1	TGTGCCAGCAGTTACTTGCGGGGGGACAATGAGCAGTTCTTC	CASSYLRGDNEQFF
many	NA	TRBV4-2	TRBJ2-2	TGTGCCAGCAGCCAAGCGGTGGGAGGAGGGACCGGGGAGCTGTTTTTT	CASSQAVGGGTGELFF
many	NA	TRBV18	TRBJ2-7	TGTGCCAGCTCACCCCCGGGGCGGGGCGAGCAGTACTTC	CASSPPGRGEQYF
NA	TRBD2	TRBV5-1	TRBJ2-1	TGCGCCAGCAGCTTGAATGGCGGGGGGGCTTGGAATGAGCAGTTCTTC	CASSLNGGGAWNEQFF
NA	TRBD1	TRBV7-2	TRBJ1-1	TGTGCCAGCAGCCTAACCGGACAGGGGAGCAGTGAAGCTTTCTTT	CASSLTGQGSSEAFF
many	NA	TRBV5-1	TRBJ2-3	TGCGCCAGCAGCGTGCTTACACGAGACACAGATACGCAGTATTTT	CASSVLTRDTDTQYF
many	NA	TRBV15	TRBJ1-6	TGTGCCACCAGCAGAGATATGTCACCCCTCCACTTT	CATSRDMSPLHF
many	TRBD1	TRBV20-1	TRBJ1-1	TGCAGTGCTAGAGGGGGGACAGGGGCCACTGAAGCTTTCTTT	CSARGGTGATEAFF
many	NA	TRBV7-2	TRBJ2-7	TGTGCCAGCAGCTTAGTCTCCTCCCGGTACGAGCAGTACTTC	CASSLVSSRYEQYF
few	NA	TRBV6-2/TRBV6-3	TRBJ2-1	TGTGCCAGCAGTCCCCAGAGAGGTGATGGCAATGAGCAGTTCTTC	CASSPQRGDGNEQFF
few	NA	TRBV5-1	TRBJ2-4	TGCGCCAGCAGACAAACTGACATTCAGTACTTC	CASRQTDIQYF
NA	NA	TRBV7-2	TRBJ1-5	TGTGCCAGCAGCACCGGGCAGGGCACCCAGCATTTT	CASSTGQGTQHF
many	NA	TRBV6-5	TRBJ2-1	TGTGCCAGCAGTTCCATCGCCCGATTCTACAATGAGCAGTTCTTC	CASSSIARFYNEQFF
few	TRBD1	TRBV7-2	TRBJ2-7	TGTGCCAGCAGCGCGACAGGGGGACGCTCCTACGAGCAGTACTTC	CASSATGGRSYEQYF
NA	TRBD1	TRBV30	TRBJ1-2	TGTGCCTCAAAGACAGGGGACAACTATGGCTACACCTTC	CASKTGDNYGYTF
few	NA	TRBV24-1	TRBJ2-7	TGTGCCACCAGTCGACCTCTTACCGAGCAGTACTTC	CATSRPLTEQYF
NA	TRBD1	TRBV20-1	TRBJ2-5	TGCAGTTCAGACAGGGGGAATGGAGAGACCCAGTACTTC	CSSDRGNGETQYF
many	NA	TRBV20-1	TRBJ1-1	TGCAGTGCTAGCGTTTATTTTGAGAGGGGTCAAACTGAAGCTTTCTTT	CSASVYFERGQTEAFF
many	NA	TRBV6-6	TRBJ1-6	TGTGCCAGCAGGGGTGGCAATTCACCCCTCCACTTT	CASRGGNSPLHF
NA	TRBD2	TRBV20-1	TRBJ2-5	TGCAGTGCAAGAACTAGCGGATGGTCTGGGACCCAGTACTTC	CSARTSGWSGTQYF
many	NA	TRBV7-2	TRBJ2-7	TGTGCCAGCAGCTCGGACCCAACCTACGAGCAGTACTTC	CASSSDPTYEQYF